This T cell receptor beta chain was observed in a study of PD-1 blockade in classical Hodgkin lymphoma. Study findings and constraints: The repertoire differences lack a defined cause, possibly disease activity or prior therapy.

V lost 7 bases to trimming and J lost 0 bases, with 6 bases between them. Germline-derived CDR1 and CDR2 are SQVTM and ANQGSEA. This CDR3 region has 11 residues. Brentuximab vedotin exposure varied, and every patient relapsed after autologous stem cell transplantation. The repertoire was sequenced with immunoSEQ multiplex PCR; TCRdb's copy has only in-frame clones and lacks some. The table includes 24,000 or so clones, roughly three quarters detected once. Points on this clone: The antigen is undetermined.

The source was peripheral blood mononuclear cells (PBMCs), collected at baseline. The chain combines TRBV29-1 with TRBJ1-1, with unresolved D. This clonotype originated in a human donor with classical Hodgkin lymphoma. DNA for the CDR3: TGCAGCGGGACCGTGAACACTGAAGCTTTCTTT. Translated: CSGTVNTEAFF. Together with reference TRBV29-1 and TRBJ1-1, the CDR3 gives the full variable domain: SAVISQKPSRDICQRGTSLTIQCQVDSQVTMMFWYRQQPGQSLTLIATANQGSEATYESGFVIDKFPISRPNLTFSTLTVSNMSPEDSSIYLCSGTVNTEAFFGQGTRLTVV.